This TCR beta chain was sequenced for a study of T-cell memory formation after mild COVID-19. Employing constant-segment primers, 5'RACE generated TCR alpha and TCR beta cDNA libraries bearing sample barcodes and UMIs. TCRdb called the 5' RACE reads again in MiXCR, with one record for every CDR3 protein. The table includes around 200,000 distinct CDR3 sequences, about a fifth detected once. Points from the study as a whole: While clones contracting from day 15 to 85 were balanced between CD4 and CD8, later expanders leaned CD4+. In pre-infection memory, a portion of responding clones appeared, which suggested that cross-reactive memory joined. CD8+ contracting clones occupied EMRA, while CD4+ ones occupied mainly CM and EM.

This clonotype appeared a few times. As yet, its antigen is unknown. The sample comprised PBMCs or a T cell subset sorted from them (not recorded which). The clonotype originates from an adult woman who had mild COVID-19 (a few samples of this study predate the infection). Cell type and time point are not known.

The CDR3 spells CASSLYAGTSAYNEQFF. The CDR3 coding sequence is TGTGCCAGCAGTCTATACGCCGGGACTAGCGCCTACAATGAGCAGTTCTTC. The chain combines TRBV27 with TRBJ2-1; 10 bases are a match to TRBD2. V shed 5 bases and J 2 bases; nucleotides not matched to a gene: 9. Germline values: CDR1 MNHEY, CDR2 SMNVEV (reference sequence). The CDR3 length is 17 residues.